Listed below are T cell receptor beta chains from one sample, sequenced in a study of T cells in Graves' hyperthyroidism and ophthalmopathy. TCRdb fed the multiplex PCR reads into MiXCR, producing one record per CDR3 protein. The table has roughly 500,000 distinct CDR3 sequences, approximately 14% seen once; the top ten hold 5.8%. The specimen sequenced was blood. Source of these receptors: a woman in her twenties or thirties with Graves' hyperthyroidism that later progressed to Graves' ophthalmopathy. Each CDR3 is given with its conserved first and last residue. The D gene is left open where the match is weak. Only part of the rows carry a size: once, few, many, or a class if the clone is expanded.

v_call: TRBV3-1
d_call: TRBD2
j_call: TRBJ2-5
clone_size: few
cdr3_aa: CASSQGTSGAERTQYF
cdr3_nt: TGTGCCAGCAGCCAAGGGACTAGCGGGGCCGAACGGACCCAGTACTTC

v_call: TRBV6-5
d_call: TRBD1
j_call: TRBJ1-4
clone_size: -
cdr3_aa: CAGSYSTGTVNEKLFF
cdr3_nt: TGTGCCGGCAGTTACTCAACCGGGACAGTTAATGAAAAACTGTTTTTT

v_call: TRBV12-3/TRBV12-4
d_call: TRBD2
j_call: TRBJ2-1
clone_size: many
cdr3_aa: CASTLGGGPYNEQFF
cdr3_nt: TGTGCCAGCACACTCGGGGGGGGACCCTACAATGAGCAGTTCTTC

v_call: TRBV27
d_call: -
j_call: TRBJ2-5
clone_size: many
cdr3_aa: CASSDTLRETQYF
cdr3_nt: TGTGCCAGCTCGGACACACTTAGGGAGACCCAGTACTTC

v_call: TRBV6-1
d_call: TRBD1
j_call: TRBJ2-7
clone_size: many
cdr3_aa: CASSYPGTGSYEQYF
cdr3_nt: TGTGCCAGCAGTTATCCCGGGACAGGCTCCTACGAGCAGTACTTC

v_call: TRBV28
d_call: -
j_call: TRBJ1-5
clone_size: many
cdr3_aa: CASRRFLDSNQPQHF
cdr3_nt: TGTGCCAGCAGACGATTCCTGGACAGCAATCAGCCCCAGCATTTT

v_call: TRBV20-1
d_call: -
j_call: TRBJ2-5
clone_size: many
cdr3_aa: CSAGSDRETQYF
cdr3_nt: TGCAGTGCTGGGAGTGATCGGGAGACCCAGTACTTC

v_call: TRBV28
d_call: TRBD2
j_call: TRBJ2-5
clone_size: many
cdr3_aa: CASSPLAGVKTQYF
cdr3_nt: TGTGCCAGCAGTCCGCTAGCGGGAGTTAAGACCCAGTACTTC

v_call: TRBV14
d_call: -
j_call: TRBJ1-2
clone_size: -
cdr3_aa: CASSQNRGALYGYTF
cdr3_nt: TGTGCCAGCAGCCAAAACCGAGGGGCGTTATATGGCTACACCTTC

v_call: TRBV11-2
d_call: TRBD2
j_call: TRBJ2-7
clone_size: -
cdr3_aa: CASSLVTGRISYEQYF
cdr3_nt: TGTGCCAGCAGCTTAGTTACCGGGAGGATCTCCTACGAGCAGTACTTC

v_call: TRBV2
d_call: -
j_call: TRBJ1-4
clone_size: -
cdr3_aa: CASSDQGTPNEKLFF
cdr3_nt: TGTGCCAGCAGTGATCAGGGGACCCCTAATGAAAAACTGTTTTTT

v_call: TRBV2
d_call: -
j_call: TRBJ2-7
clone_size: many
cdr3_aa: CASSAEKGAYEQYF
cdr3_nt: TGTGCCAGCAGCGCCGAGAAAGGGGCCTACGAGCAGTACTTC

v_call: TRBV7-9
d_call: -
j_call: TRBJ2-1
clone_size: -
cdr3_aa: CASSFGEVSYNEQFF
cdr3_nt: TGTGCCAGCAGCTTTGGAGAGGTCTCCTACAATGAGCAGTTCTTC

v_call: TRBV14
d_call: TRBD2
j_call: TRBJ2-7
clone_size: few
cdr3_aa: CASSQKLAAYEQYF
cdr3_nt: TGTGCCAGCAGCCAAAAACTAGCGGCCTACGAGCAGTACTTC

v_call: TRBV19
d_call: -
j_call: TRBJ1-1
clone_size: many
cdr3_aa: CASSGPAPGVDTEAFF
cdr3_nt: TGTGCCAGTAGTGGACCCGCCCCAGGGGTCGACACTGAAGCTTTCTTT

v_call: TRBV29-1
d_call: -
j_call: TRBJ2-7
clone_size: few
cdr3_aa: CSAQGPITREQYF
cdr3_nt: TGCAGCGCCCAGGGCCCCATAACGCGCGAGCAGTACTTC

v_call: TRBV18
d_call: TRBD1
j_call: TRBJ2-2
clone_size: many
cdr3_aa: CASSPGQGARNGELFF
cdr3_nt: TGTGCCAGCTCGCCGGGACAGGGGGCGCGAAACGGGGAGCTGTTTTTT

v_call: TRBV2
d_call: -
j_call: TRBJ1-3
clone_size: many
cdr3_aa: CASSEQGSGNTIYF
cdr3_nt: TGTGCCAGCAGTGAACAAGGCTCTGGAAACACCATATATTTT

v_call: TRBV3-1
d_call: TRBD2
j_call: TRBJ2-1
clone_size: many
cdr3_aa: CASSLGSGGHYNEQFF
cdr3_nt: TGTGCCAGCAGCCTTGGGTCGGGAGGCCATTACAATGAGCAGTTCTTC

v_call: TRBV28
d_call: -
j_call: TRBJ1-2
clone_size: many
cdr3_aa: CASYDYGYTF
cdr3_nt: TGTGCCAGCTATGACTATGGCTACACCTTC